This TCR beta chain was captured in a study of blood T cell repertoires in COVID-19. As for the study in general: Samples came from the United States, Italy and Spain, spanning acute and convalescent COVID-19.

Categorization into cohorts depended on clinical history that participants reported. This CDR3 is built from 12 residues. Germline CDR1 reads SGHRS; CDR2 reads YFSETQ. Trimming pared 4 bases from V and 1 base from J, leaving 5 bases between. Original data processing: By means of reference gene primer amplification, nucleated cell counts were estimated. Sequenced by immunoSEQ multiplex PCR; TCRdb stores in-frame clones only, minus some. V, J and clone size were drawn from that table, and D and trimming were deduced from the DNA. Of roughly 220,000 clones listed, roughly 85% are singletons. The rearrangement uses TRBV5-1 and TRBJ1-1; D unresolved. The receptor's source is a woman aged 40-49 years with acute COVID-19. The sequencing sample was made of PBMCs or T cells enriched from blood (not recorded which). CDR3 bases: TGCGCCAGCAGCGCGAAGAACACTGAAGCTTTCTTT. Residues: CASSAKNTEAFF.